This T cell receptor beta chain was captured in a study of HIV-infected patients and healthy controls. This clonotype appeared a few times. Germline-derived CDR1 and CDR2 are SGHTA and FQGTGA. The CDR3 length is 14 residues. V was clipped by 2 bases and J by 4 bases, with 10 bases between them. TCRdb re-analysed the 5' RACE reads in MiXCR, keeping a single row per CDR3 protein. The data contain approximately 67,000 distinct CDR3 sequences, approximately 15% of them singletons. The sample comprised CD4+ T cells from blood. The chain couples TRBV7-3 to TRBJ2-3; D may be TRBD2 (5 bases). This clonotype originated in a human donor in good health. CDR3 loop: CASSLFGVSDTQYF. The CDR3 DNA reads TGTGCCAGCAGCTTATTCGGGGTCTCAGATACGCAGTATTTT.